This T cell receptor (beta chain) originates from a study of blood T cell repertoires in COVID-19. The table came from immunoSEQ multiplex PCR; TCRdb's copy has only in-frame clones and leaves some out. The sample has some 200,000 clones, around four fifths seen once; the top ten hold 18%. The receptor comes from a woman older than 75 with active or convalescent COVID-19. Material: peripheral blood.

This CDR3 is CATNGQGADTGELFF. DNA of the CDR3: TGTGCAACCAACGGACAGGGGGCGGACACCGGGGAGCTGTTTTTT. The chain combines TRBV6-5 with TRBJ2-2; 11 nucleotides line up with TRBD1. Germline CDR1 reads MNHEY; CDR2 reads SVGAGI. The length of the CDR3 is 15 residues.